This record looks at one TCR beta chain sequence and its context. Antigen unknown. The record originates from a study of CD8+ T cells in alopecia areata. Study outcomes and limitations: A large proportion of expanded lesional clones were detected persisting in scalp and blood during tofacitinib. Possibly as an HLA-related effect, TCR sharing across patients appeared less clear than in mice. Elevated clonality characterized lesional scalp relative to normal scalp, particularly in alopecia totalis/universalis.

Treatment noted: oral pan-JAK inhibitor, 5-10 mg twice daily. Investigators isolated RNA and reverse transcribed it into cDNA to act as the sequencing template. TCRdb keeps only in-frame clones here, not all; method: immunoSEQ multiplex PCR. The table includes roughly 99,000 clones, about 83% detected once. The CDR3 extends over 14 amino acids. In germline, CDR1 is GTSNPN, CDR2 SVGIG (reference sequence). The specimen comprised CD8+ T cells sorted from blood, sampled at week 24, from a patient treated with tofacitinib. The rearrangement links TRBV30 to TRBJ2-5; TRBD1 agrees at 8 bases. The J call could be wrong; TRBJ2-7 is a better fit for the DNA end. The TCR sequence derives from a human donor with alopecia areata. CDR3 region: CAWSSGRGLNEQYF. The CDR3 region has the DNA TGTGCCTGGAGCTCCGGCAGGGGGCTCAACGAGCAGTACTTC.